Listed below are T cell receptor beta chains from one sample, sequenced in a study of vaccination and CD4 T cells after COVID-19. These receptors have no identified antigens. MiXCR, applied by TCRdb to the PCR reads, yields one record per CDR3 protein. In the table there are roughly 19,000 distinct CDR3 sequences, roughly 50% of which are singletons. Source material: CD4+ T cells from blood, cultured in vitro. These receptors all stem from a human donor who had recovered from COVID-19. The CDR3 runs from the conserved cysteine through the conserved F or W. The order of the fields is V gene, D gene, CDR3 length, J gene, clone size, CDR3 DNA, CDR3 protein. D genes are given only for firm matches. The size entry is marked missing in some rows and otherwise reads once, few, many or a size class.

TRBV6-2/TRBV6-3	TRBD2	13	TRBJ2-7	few	TGTGCCAGCCGGAGTAGCGGGACCTACGAGCAGTACTTC	CASRSSGTYEQYF
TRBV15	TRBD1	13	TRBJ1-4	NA	TGTGCCACCACGGGACAGGCGGCTGAAAAACTGTTTTTT	CATTGQAAEKLFF
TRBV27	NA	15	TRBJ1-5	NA	TGTGCCAGCAGGAGGGGTAAGGCGGAAAATCAGCCCCAGCATTTT	CASRRGKAENQPQHF
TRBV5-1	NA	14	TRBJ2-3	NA	TGCGCCAGCAGCTTGGGACTAGGCACAGATACGCAGTATTTT	CASSLGLGTDTQYF
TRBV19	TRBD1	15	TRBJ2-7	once	TGTGCCAGTAGTAGGACGGGACAGGGGGCGATCGAGCAGTACTTC	CASSRTGQGAIEQYF
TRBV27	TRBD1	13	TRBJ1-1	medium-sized	TGTGCCAGCAGTTTACAGGGGGTCACTGAAGCTTTCTTT	CASSLQGVTEAFF
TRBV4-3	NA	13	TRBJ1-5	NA	TGCGCCAGCAGCCAAGGTCTAGGTCAGCCCCAGCATTTT	CASSQGLGQPQHF
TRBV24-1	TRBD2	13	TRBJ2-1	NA	TGTGCCACGGGACTAGCGGGAGACAATGAGCAGTTCTTC	CATGLAGDNEQFF
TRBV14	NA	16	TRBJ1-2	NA	TGTGCCAGCAGCCAAGCCTCCGGGGCAGGAATCTATGGCTACACCTTC	CASSQASGAGIYGYTF
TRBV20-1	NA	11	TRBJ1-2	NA	TGCAGCACTACGGACAACTATGGCTACACCTTC	CSTTDNYGYTF
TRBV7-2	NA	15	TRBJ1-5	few	TGTGCCAGCAGCTTAGATGGGGTTAACAATCAGCCCCAGCATTTT	CASSLDGVNNQPQHF
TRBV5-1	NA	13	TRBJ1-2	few	TGCGCCAGCAGCTTGGACAGCTCCTATGGCTACACCTTC	CASSLDSSYGYTF
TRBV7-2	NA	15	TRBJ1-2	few	TGTGCCAGCAGCCTCTTTAGGGGCCCTAACTATGGCTACACCTTC	CASSLFRGPNYGYTF
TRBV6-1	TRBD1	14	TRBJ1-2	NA	TGTGCCAGCAGGGGAACAGGGGTATCCTATGGCTACACCTTC	CASRGTGVSYGYTF
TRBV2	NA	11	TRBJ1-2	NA	TGTGCCAGCAGCGAAGTTTATGGCTACACCTTC	CASSEVYGYTF
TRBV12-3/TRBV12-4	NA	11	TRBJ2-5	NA	TGTGCCAGCAGTTTTCTTGAGACCCAGTACTTC	CASSFLETQYF